One sample yielded the 10 T cell receptor beta chains listed below, sequenced in a study of cytomegalovirus exposure and HLA in healthy donors. Primers included in the PCR were 60 Vbeta and 13 Jbeta primers. Some clones are missing from TCRdb's copy, which holds only in-frame ones; the method was immunoSEQ multiplex PCR. The sample has tens of thousands of clones; around 80% are singletons. Input material: PBMCs. The receptors here all came from a middle-aged man in good health and CMV-seronegative.

This chain connects TRBV2 to TRBJ2-2; 8 bases map to TRBD2. The junction had 9 bases not matched to a gene; V was cut back by 9 bases and J by 0 bases. This CDR3 has 16 residues. Germline CDR1 reads SNHLY; CDR2 reads FYNNEI. CDR3 sequence: CASHTSGLANTGELFF. Written as DNA, the CDR3 is TGTGCCAGTCACACTTCGGGACTAGCGAACACCGGGGAGCTGTTTTTT.

The V call is TRBV19, the J call TRBJ2-3, with unresolved D. CDR1 is LNHDA and CDR2 is SQIVND in the germline V gene (reference sequence). The length of the CDR3 is 18 residues. V shed 1 base and J shed 2 bases, with 19 bases lying between them. The CDR3 here is CASSIAPPAGAFTDTQYF. The DNA of the CDR3 is TGTGCCAGTAGTATAGCCCCCCCGGCAGGCGCCTTCACAGATACGCAGTATTTT.

CDR3 sequence: CASSPGQGRIGELFF. The DNA for the CDR3 is TGCGCCAGCAGCCCAGGACAGGGGAGGATCGGGGAGCTGTTTTTT. This chain connects TRBV5-1 to TRBJ2-2; the match to TRBD1 covers 9 bases. CDR1 and CDR2 from the germline V gene are SGHRS and YFSETQ. This CDR3 is 15 amino acids long. The V and J ends lost 4 bases and 7 bases, in that order; junction bases with no gene match: 8. The full variable domain, its missing parts supplied by reference TRBV5-1 and TRBJ2-2, is KAGVTQTPRYLIKTRGQQVTLSCSPISGHRSVSWYQQTPGQGLQFLFEYFSETQRNKGNFPGRFSGRQFSNSRSEMNVSTLELGDSALYLCASSPGQGRIGELFFGEGSRLTVL.

The chain is built from TRBV11-3 and TRBJ1-3; D is ambiguous. V lost 5 bases and J 2 bases, leaving 16 bases between the germline ends. The CDR3 totals 16 residues. Germline V gene lookup returns CDR1 SGHNT and CDR2 YENEEA. The CDR3: CASSQRRGVPGNTIYF. The DNA for the CDR3 is TGTGCCAGCAGCCAGCGCCGCGGGGTGCCTGGAAACACCATATATTTT.

The chain joins TRBV5-1 to TRBJ2-7; maybe TRBD2 (6 bases). The CDR3 runs to 15 residues. CDR1 is SGHRS, CDR2 YFSETQ, per germline. Trimming shortened V by 0 bases and J by 3 bases, and 13 bases separated the two germline ends. The CDR3 DNA sequence: TGCGCCAGCAGCTTGGACGGCGGGGCGTACTACGAGCAGTACTTC. It specifies CASSLDGGAYYEQYF. The full variable domain, rest sourced from reference TRBV5-1 and TRBJ2-7, is KAGVTQTPRYLIKTRGQQVTLSCSPISGHRSVSWYQQTPGQGLQFLFEYFSETQRNKGNFPGRFSGRQFSNSRSEMNVSTLELGDSALYLCASSLDGGAYYEQYFGPGTRLTVT.

This rearrangement joins TRBV7-2 to TRBJ2-3, with D possibly matching TRBD1 (6 bases). The V end was cut by 5 bases, the J end by 0 bases, with 15 bases between. Germline assignment: CDR1 SGHTA and CDR2 FQGNSA. The CDR3 runs 16 residues. The CDR3 is CASSPFGQTSTDTQYF. The CDR3 DNA is TGTGCCAGCAGCCCATTCGGACAGACTAGCACAGATACGCAGTATTTT.

The rearrangement links TRBV5-1 to TRBJ1-1; 9 nucleotides align to TRBD1. CDR1 is SGHRS and CDR2 is YFSETQ in the germline V gene. The CDR3 runs 14 residues. The V gene end was trimmed by 3 bases and the J gene end by 4 bases; junction bases not matched to a gene: 4. Written as DNA, the CDR3 is TGCGCCAGCAGCTCACAGGGGGCTGGCACTGAAGCTTTCTTT. Its protein is CASSSQGAGTEAFF.

The CDR3 protein is CASSSGLADTGELFF. The CDR3 coding sequence is TGTGCCAGCAGCTCGGGACTAGCGGACACCGGGGAGCTGTTTTTT. This chain uses TRBV7-9 with TRBJ2-2, with 11 bases fitting TRBD2. This CDR3 is built from 15 residues. Germline-derived CDR1 and CDR2 are SEHNR and FQNEAQ (reference sequence). J lost 3 bases, V lost 4 bases, and 1 base had no gene match.

The chain links TRBV6-5 to TRBJ2-1; TRBD1 agrees at 10 bases. V lost 7 bases, J lost 4 bases, and 7 bases stayed unmatched. Germline CDR1 MNHEY, CDR2 SVGAGI. This CDR3 is built from 15 residues. DNA for the CDR3: TGTGCCAGCACCAAGGGACAGGGGTTTTACAATGAGCAGTTCTTC. Translating gives CASTKGQGFYNEQFF.

This rearrangement joins TRBV19 to TRBJ1-5, with 8 bases lining up with TRBD1. The CDR3 has 13 residues. In germline, CDR1 is LNHDA, CDR2 SQIVND (reference sequence). V gave up 7 bases and J gave up 6 bases; unmatched junction bases: 5. The CDR3 DNA reads TGTGCCAGTACAGGGGGCGCGACTCAGCCCCAGCATTTT. The encoded protein is CASTGGATQPQHF.